The 29 T cell receptor beta chains below were found in one sample sequenced in a study of CD8+ T cells in alopecia areata. Treatment described: oral pan-JAK inhibitor, 5-10 mg twice daily. Extraction and reverse transcription of RNA yielded cDNA as the sequencing template. The method was immunoSEQ multiplex PCR; TCRdb's version includes in-frame clones alone and lacks a portion of them. This table holds about 90,000 clones, 44% found once. The source was CD8+ T cells sorted from blood, collected at week 24, from a patient treated with tofacitinib. Receptor source: a human donor with alopecia areata.

This clone appeared a few times. V usage is TRBV5-6 and J usage is TRBJ2-1; D ambiguous. CDR1 and CDR2 (germline): SGHDT, YYEEEE. The CDR3 sequence is 16 residues long. Trimming took 3 bases from V and 8 from J, leaving 21 bases between them. The DNA of the CDR3 is TGTGCCAGCAGCTCCGCAATTCGTCCGATCGAGGATGAGCAGTTCTTC. It encodes CASSSAIRPIEDEQFF.

This chain uses TRBV20-1 with TRBJ2-1; the D is unclear. The CDR3 runs 11 residues. Trimming removed 5 bases from V and 8 bases from J, with 10 bases in between. Germline V gives CDR1 DFQATT, CDR2 SNEGSKA (reference sequence). The CDR3 DNA reads TGCAGTGCTCCAACGGGCTATGAGCAGTTCTTC. Translating it yields CSAPTGYEQFF.

This clone was counted between two and nine times. This sequence joins TRBV6-6 and TRBJ2-7, with 7 bases lining up with TRBD1. CDR1 is MNHNY, CDR2 SVGAGI, per germline (reference sequence). V trimming: 5 bases; J trimming: 2 bases; junction bases outside the gene matches: 9. The CDR3 sequence is 15 residues long. The CDR3 region is CASSVRQGQAYEQYF. Written as DNA, the CDR3 is TGTGCCAGCAGTGTTCGACAGGGACAAGCCTACGAGCAGTACTTC.

The V gene is TRBV27, the J gene TRBJ2-5; D is perhaps TRBD2 (5 bases). Germline lookup yields CDR1 MNHEY and CDR2 SMNVEV (reference sequence). CDR3 length: 15 amino acids. V lost 2 bases and J 2 bases, leaving 12 bases between the germline ends. The CDR3 DNA sequence: TGTGCCAGCAGTTTAAGAGGGTTACTACAAGAGACCCAGTACTTC. It encodes CASSLRGLLQETQYF.

CDR3 in amino acids: CASSQESVREPQHF. In DNA, the CDR3 is TGCGCCAGCAGCCAAGAGAGCGTTAGAGAGCCCCAGCATTTT. This chain links TRBV4-1 with TRBJ1-5, with D hard to call. The V end lost 0 bases, the J end lost 8 bases, and 11 bases lay between the germline ends. The CDR3 has 14 amino acids. Germline CDR1 and CDR2: MGHRA and YSYEKL.

This clone has more than one count but fewer than ten. This chain connects TRBV19 to TRBJ2-1; TRBD2 might be the D (6 bases). Germline CDR1 LNHDA, CDR2 SQIVND (reference sequence). The CDR3 has 17 residues. Deletions cut 3 bases from V and 0 bases from J, with 15 bases between. CDR3 loop: CASSMPPRGVSYNEQFF. The CDR3 bases are TGTGCCAGTAGTATGCCCCCTCGCGGGGTCTCCTACAATGAGCAGTTCTTC. Based on the CDR3 plus reference TRBV19 and TRBJ2-1, the full variable domain is DGGITQSPKYLFRKEGQNVTLSCEQNLNHDAMYWYRQDPGQGLRLIYYSQIVNDFQKGDIAEGYSVSREKKESFPLTVTSAQKNPTAFYLCASSMPPRGVSYNEQFFGPGTRLTVL.

This clone was observed once. This sequence joins TRBV5-1 and TRBJ2-7; D is unclear. In germline, CDR1 is SGHRS, CDR2 YFSETQ. This CDR3 region has 14 residues. V dropped 0 bases and J dropped 6 bases, with 13 bases sitting between them. CDR3 DNA: TGCGCCAGCAGCTTGGGGGCCGGCCTGGGCGAGCAGTACTTC. This gives the protein CASSLGAGLGEQYF.

This clone was picked up a small number of times. The CDR3 loop is CSVLQGNTGELFF. Here the CDR3 DNA reads TGCAGCGTCCTACAGGGGAACACCGGGGAGCTGTTTTTT. The chain has TRBV29-1 and TRBJ2-2; a weak D match, TRBD1 (6 bases). Germline assignment: CDR1 SQVTM and CDR2 ANQGSEA. This CDR3 region has 13 residues. The germline V and J ends were trimmed by 6 bases and 1 base, with 9 bases remaining between them.

The chain uses TRBV6-1 and TRBJ2-2, with 7 bases aligning to TRBD2. Germline values: CDR1 MNHNS, CDR2 SASEGT. This CDR3 has 15 amino acids. V was pared by 3 bases and J by 1 base, with 2 bases of the junction left unmatched. The CDR3 reads CASSDVAGNTGELFF. The CDR3 nucleotides read TGTGCCAGCAGTGACGTAGCGGGGAACACCGGGGAGCTGTTTTTT.

This clone was observed a handful of times. CDR3 DNA: TGTGCCAGCAGCCTCGACACGAACGAGCAGTACTTC. Amino acids: CASSLDTNEQYF. V is TRBV7-8 and J is TRBJ2-7; D remains ambiguous. Germline V gene lookup returns CDR1 SGHVS and CDR2 FQNEAQ. There are 12 residues in the CDR3. Trimming took 5 bases from V and 5 from J, leaving 10 bases between them.

The gene calls are TRBV7-9 and TRBJ2-7; no clear D. Trimming removed 3 bases from V and 5 bases from J, with 11 bases in between. The germline CDR1 and CDR2 sequences are SEHNR and FQNEAQ (reference sequence). CDR3 length: 13 amino acids. In DNA form, the CDR3 reads TGTGCCAGCAGCTTCGGATCCCGGAACGAGCAGTACTTC. It encodes CASSFGSRNEQYF.

The chain employs TRBV5-4 and TRBJ2-3, with 7 bases fitting TRBD2. The J segment lost 7 bases and the V segment lost 3 bases, leaving 14 bases of the junction unmatched. The CDR3 loop spans 16 amino acids. Germline V lookup: CDR1 SGHNT, CDR2 YYREEE (reference sequence). The CDR3 is CASSSPGGSEGNTQYF. The CDR3 DNA follows: TGTGCCAGCAGCTCCCCGGGAGGATCGGAGGGTAATACGCAGTATTTT.

The rearrangement joins TRBV27 to TRBJ2-1; D possibly corresponds to TRBD1 (6 bases). Germline CDR1 and CDR2: MNHEY and SMNVEV (reference sequence). The CDR3 consists of 12 residues. Trimming took 6 bases from V and 4 from J, leaving 7 bases between them. The CDR3 bases are TGTGCCAGCAGGACAGGTTACAATGAGCAGTTCTTC. Translation gives CASRTGYNEQFF.

In its sample, this clone was seen a few times. This sequence joins TRBV5-6 and TRBJ1-5; a weak D match, TRBD1 (5 bases). CDR1 and CDR2 from the germline V gene are SGHDT and YYEEEE. Trimming took off 0 bases at V and 7 bases at J, with 11 bases between the two ends. This CDR3 contains 14 residues. The CDR3 DNA reads as TGTGCCAGCAGCTTGGCAGGGAGTAGGCAGCCCCAGCATTTT. Amino acids: CASSLAGSRQPQHF.

The chain links TRBV18 to TRBJ1-1; D is undetermined. The germline V and J ends were trimmed by 1 base and 4 bases, with 10 bases remaining between them. The germline CDR1 and CDR2 sequences are KGHSH and LQKENI. This CDR3 is built from 14 residues. The DNA for the CDR3 is TGTGCCAGCTCACCACTTCCCGAGGGCACTGAAGCTTTCTTT. As protein: CASSPLPEGTEAFF.

Regarding this clone: Germline is not matched at one junction end, which may reflect a read error. The chain employs TRBV9 and TRBJ1-2, with D maybe TRBD1 (5 bases). CDR1 and CDR2 (germline): SGDLS, YYNGEE. This CDR3 has 12 residues. In nucleotides, the CDR3 is TGTGCCAGCAGCGAGAGTCAGGGTCCCACATTCTTC. Its protein is CASSESQGPTFF.

This clone was recorded a few times. The rearrangement links TRBV6-1 to TRBJ2-1; D remains unclear. This CDR3 has 16 amino acids. The V gene lost 1 base and the J gene lost 8 bases, with 18 bases spanning the gap. Germline V lookup: CDR1 MNHNS, CDR2 SASEGT. For the CDR3, the DNA is TGTGCCAGCAGTGAAGGGTTGGCCCCCTGGTCGGATGAGCAGTTCTTC. Its protein product is CASSEGLAPWSDEQFF.

The chain is built from TRBV4-3 and TRBJ2-7, with 8 bases matching TRBD1. V trimming: 1 base; J trimming: 4 bases; junction bases outside the gene matches: 6. This CDR3 has 15 residues. CDR1 and CDR2 from the germline V gene are LGHNA and YSLEER. The CDR3 DNA is TGCGCCAGCAGCCAAGGGGCAGGGGGCGTTTACGAGCAGTACTTC. This encodes CASSQGAGGVYEQYF.

This sequence joins TRBV6-5 and TRBJ2-7; TRBD2 aligns across 8 bases. The CDR3 contains 15 residues. V shed 0 bases, J shed 5 bases, and the junction held 6 bases outside the gene matches. Germline V gene data show CDR1 as MNHEY and CDR2 as SVGAGI. As DNA, the CDR3 is TGTGCCAGCAGTTACTCAGCCGGGAGGGCCAACGAGCAGTACTTC. Translated: CASSYSAGRANEQYF.

The chain links TRBV27 to TRBJ1-2; perhaps TRBD1 as D (6 bases). Germline-derived CDR1 and CDR2 are MNHEY and SMNVEV (reference sequence). The CDR3 runs to 13 residues. The germline V and J ends were trimmed by 2 bases and 8 bases, with 12 bases remaining between them. CDR3 protein: CASSLGQHGGYTF. Here the CDR3 DNA reads TGTGCCAGCAGTTTAGGACAGCACGGCGGCTACACCTTC.

A few counts support this clone. This CDR3 is CASSFLGGGETQYF. The CDR3 bases are TGTGCCAGCAGCTTCTTAGGAGGCGGAGAGACCCAGTACTTC. The rearrangement uses TRBV7-8 and TRBJ2-5; tentatively, D is TRBD2 (5 bases). The CDR3 has 14 residues. V was pared by 3 bases and J by 4 bases, with 12 bases between. CDR1 and CDR2 from the germline V gene are SGHVS and FQNEAQ.

Turning to this clone: One end of the junction is discordant with germline, which a read error may explain. The same CDR3 arises from other DNA sequences in this sample as well. The chain has TRBV4-1 and TRBJ2-5; weak D call: TRBD1 (6 bases). Germline CDR1 reads MGHRA; CDR2 reads YSYEKL. This CDR3 spans 12 amino acids. CDR3 sequence reads: CASSQDRLTQYF. The CDR3 nucleotides read TGTGCCAGCAGCCAAGACAGGTTAACCCAGTACTTC.

The chain has TRBV27 and TRBJ2-7, with D unclear. This CDR3 contains 13 residues. V was cut by 3 bases and J by 2 bases, with 8 bases left in between. The germline gives CDR1 MNHEY, CDR2 SMNVEV (reference sequence). DNA of the CDR3: TGTGCCAGCAGTTTGCACTGGGCCTACGAGCAGTACTTC. Protein sequence: CASSLHWAYEQYF.

This clone occurred a few times. The rearrangement uses TRBV28 and TRBJ2-1; 9 bases map to TRBD2. CDR1 and CDR2 (germline): MDHEN, SYDVKM. The CDR3 totals 17 residues. V trimming: 7 bases; J trimming: 4 bases; junction bases outside the gene matches: 14. The CDR3 region has the DNA TGTGCCAGCACCCAAACGCCGAGGACTAGCGCTTACAATGAGCAGTTCTTC. Its translation: CASTQTPRTSAYNEQFF.

The rearrangement uses TRBV5-1 and TRBJ2-5; maybe TRBD2 (5 bases). CDR1 is SGHRS, CDR2 YFSETQ, per germline. This CDR3 is built from 14 residues. Between the trimmed V and J ends, which lost 1 base and 2 bases, there was a span of 9 bases. The CDR3 loop is CASSLSRTQETQYF. CDR3 in DNA: TGCGCCAGCAGCTTGAGCAGGACTCAAGAGACCCAGTACTTC.

This clone has a handful of counts. This chain uses TRBV29-1 with TRBJ2-1; tentatively, D is TRBD1 (6 bases). Trimming shortened V by 3 bases and J by 0 bases, and 15 bases separated the two germline ends. The CDR3 extends over 16 amino acids. CDR1 is SQVTM, CDR2 ANQGSEA, per germline. CDR3 nucleotide sequence: TGCAGCGTTGATAGCATTACAGGGTCCTCCTACAATGAGCAGTTCTTC. Its translation: CSVDSITGSSYNEQFF.

This clone was observed a few times. The chain has TRBV30 and TRBJ2-1; D tentatively fits TRBD1 or TRBD2 (5 bases each). CDR1 is GTSNPN and CDR2 is SVGIG in the germline V gene (reference sequence). The CDR3 totals 14 residues. Between the trimmed V and J ends, which lost 5 bases and 6 bases, there was a span of 17 bases. The CDR3 here is CAWSLGTPGNEQFF. The DNA for the CDR3 is TGTGCCTGGTCCCTCGGGACCCCGGGCAATGAGCAGTTCTTC.

The chain has TRBV7-9 and TRBJ1-1; maybe TRBD1 (5 bases). The CDR3 runs to 16 residues. CDR1 and CDR2 (germline): SEHNR, FQNEAQ (reference sequence). V was shortened by 5 bases and J by 0 bases, with 16 bases between the two germline ends. The chain's CDR3 is CASSPGGGTLNTEAFF. The DNA for the CDR3 is TGTGCCAGCAGCCCCGGGGGGGGGACGTTGAACACTGAAGCTTTCTTT. The full variable domain, in which reference TRBV7-9 and TRBJ1-1 provide the parts outside the CDR3, is DTGVSQNPRHKITKRGQNVTFRCDPISEHNRLYWYRQTLGQGPEFLTYFQNEAQLEKSRLLSDRFSAERPKGSFSTLEIQRTEQGDSAMYLCASSPGGGTLNTEAFFGQGTRLTVV.

The CDR3 DNA reads TGTGCCTGGTCGGGACTAGCGGGCCCTGTGCTAGAGACCCAGTACTTC. This encodes CAWSGLAGPVLETQYF. V usage is TRBV30 and J usage is TRBJ2-5, with TRBD2 identical over 12 bases. CDR3 length equals 16 residues. Germline V gives CDR1 GTSNPN, CDR2 SVGIG (reference sequence). Trimming at V came to 5 bases and at J to 4 bases, leaving 11 bases not matched to a gene. Based on the CDR3 plus reference TRBV30 and TRBJ2-5, the full variable domain is SQTIHQWPATLVQPVGSPLSLECTVEGTSNPNLYWYRQAAGRGLQLLFYSVGIGQISSEVPQNLSASRPQDRQFILSSKKLLLSDSGFYLCAWSGLAGPVLETQYFGPGTRLLVL.